The 13 T cell receptor beta chains in this list originate from one sample, sequenced in a study of T cells after yellow fever vaccination. TCRdb processed the 5' RACE reads anew with MiXCR; each CDR3 protein has one entry. The sample holds some 260,000 distinct CDR3 sequences; roughly 4.8% are singletons and the top ten take around 3.5%. Here the sequenced sample was CD4+ T cells sorted from PBMCs, taken on the day of the yellow fever booster vaccination. The receptors here all came from a man between 18 and 29 years old who received the YFV17D yellow fever vaccine.

This clonotype was found many times. CDR3 DNA: TGTGCCAGCAGCTTGTGGGAGTTTGGTCAGCCCCAGCATTTT. Protein product: CASSLWEFGQPQHF. The chain recombines TRBV5-6 with TRBJ1-5; no clear D. The germline gives CDR1 SGHDT, CDR2 YYEEEE. V was trimmed by 1 base and J by 6 bases, leaving 11 bases between them. The CDR3 totals 14 residues.

This chain connects TRBV7-2 to TRBJ2-2; D uncertain. CDR3 length equals 12 residues. CDR1 SGHTA and CDR2 FQGNSA come from the germline V gene. The ends were cut back, 5 bases at V and 3 bases at J, with 4 bases in the middle. CDR3 loop: CASSAYTGELFF. In DNA, the CDR3 is TGTGCCAGCAGCGCGTACACCGGGGAGCTGTTTTTT.

The rearrangement links TRBV5-1 to TRBJ1-1; 10 bases fit TRBD1. The CDR3 contains 15 residues. J was trimmed by 3 bases and V by 4 bases; bases with no gene match: 6. Germline V lookup: CDR1 SGHRS, CDR2 YFSETQ. The CDR3 sequence: CASSPTGGVDTEAFF. The CDR3 nucleotides read TGCGCCAGCAGCCCGACAGGGGGCGTTGACACTGAAGCTTTCTTT.

This clonotype has a handful of counts. This sequence joins TRBV5-1 and TRBJ2-5; D could derive from TRBD1 or TRBD2 (6 bases each). The CDR3 runs to 15 residues. Germline loops: CDR1 SGHRS, CDR2 YFSETQ. V was trimmed by 3 bases and J by 3 bases, leaving 15 bases between them. CDR3 region: CASSWNPGAKETQYF. The CDR3 DNA is TGCGCCAGCAGCTGGAACCCGGGGGCTAAAGAGACCCAGTACTTC.

Many counts were recorded for this clonotype. This rearrangement joins TRBV12-3 or TRBV12-4 to TRBJ2-7, with 7 bases matching TRBD1. The CDR3 contains 14 residues. Trimming removed 5 bases from V and 2 bases from J; junction bases left unmatched: 6. CDR3 protein: CASSLRQGPYEQYF. The CDR3 DNA reads TGTGCCAGCAGTCTTAGACAGGGACCCTACGAGCAGTACTTC.

This clonotype was recorded a few times. This chain joins TRBV29-1 and TRBJ2-6; D ambiguous. CDR3 size: 16 residues. Germline V gene sequence: CDR1 SQVTM, CDR2 ANQGSEA. V lost 0 bases and J 2 bases, leaving 11 bases between the germline ends. DNA of the CDR3: TGCAGCGTTGAAGATCCGGTCGCGGCTGGGGCCAACGTCCTGACTTTC. It yields the protein CSVEDPVAAGANVLTF.

This clonotype was detected ten times or more. CDR3 region: CASSLVNEKLFF. The CDR3 nucleotides are TGTGCCAGCAGCCTTGTAAATGAAAAACTGTTTTTT. V gene TRBV11-2 combines with J gene TRBJ1-4, with D hard to call. Trimming took off 5 bases at V and 5 bases at J, with 6 bases between the two ends. The germline gives CDR1 SGHAT, CDR2 FQNNGV. This CDR3 comprises 12 residues.

The chain combines TRBV3-1 with TRBJ2-5; D remains unclear. CDR1 LGHDT and CDR2 YNNKEL come from the germline V gene (reference sequence). V dropped 4 bases and J dropped 5 bases, with 17 bases sitting between them. The CDR3 sequence is 15 residues long. In DNA, the CDR3 is TGTGCCAGCAGCCGCAAAGGAGTACCCCGGGAGACCCAGTACTTC. This translates into CASSRKGVPRETQYF.

This clonotype was seen repeatedly, ten times or more. The chain links TRBV20-1 to TRBJ1-2; D is perhaps TRBD1 (6 bases). Germline loops: CDR1 DFQATT, CDR2 SNEGSKA (reference sequence). The V gene lost 1 base and the J gene lost 1 base, with 10 bases spanning the gap. The CDR3 has 14 residues. CDR3 region: CSARVGGGNYGYTF. CDR3 bases: TGCAGTGCTAGAGTGGGAGGGGGTAACTATGGCTACACCTTC.

This clonotype was recorded many times. J is TRBJ1-2 and V is TRBV2; D is undetermined. Trimming cost V 4 bases and J 2 bases, with 17 bases left between them. CDR3 size: 16 residues. Germline values: CDR1 SNHLY, CDR2 FYNNEI. This CDR3 reads CASSGGLGITNYGYTF. In nucleotides, the CDR3 is TGTGCCAGCAGTGGAGGTTTAGGTATAACAAACTATGGCTACACCTTC.

The chain is built from TRBV20-1 and TRBJ1-6; TRBD1 matches 9 bases. V shed 1 base, J shed 0 bases, and the junction held 4 bases outside the gene matches. The CDR3 is 17 amino acids. Germline CDR1 reads DFQATT; CDR2 reads SNEGSKA (reference sequence). The CDR3 DNA reads as TGCAGTGCTAGAGGAGGGACAGGGAGCTCCTATAATTCACCCCTCCACTTT. It yields the protein CSARGGTGSSYNSPLHF.

The chain uses TRBV7-2 and TRBJ2-1; 7 positions match TRBD2. V dropped 4 bases and J dropped 1; count of bases not matched to a gene: 7. Germline CDR1 reads SGHTA; CDR2 reads FQGNSA. The length of the CDR3 is 16 residues. DNA for the CDR3: TGTGCCAGCAGCTGGTCCCGGACTAGGTCCTACAATGAGCAGTTCTTC. Its translation: CASSWSRTRSYNEQFF.

This clonotype has ten or more counts. J is TRBJ2-7 and V is TRBV5-1; D may be TRBD1 or TRBD2 (5 bases each). V gave up 3 bases and J gave up 7 bases, with 11 bases separating them. In germline, CDR1 is SGHRS, CDR2 YFSETQ. This CDR3 spans 12 amino acids. CDR3 sequence (DNA): TGCGCCAGCAGCTGGGACGGTGAAGAGCAGTACGTC. Its protein is CASSWDGEEQYV.